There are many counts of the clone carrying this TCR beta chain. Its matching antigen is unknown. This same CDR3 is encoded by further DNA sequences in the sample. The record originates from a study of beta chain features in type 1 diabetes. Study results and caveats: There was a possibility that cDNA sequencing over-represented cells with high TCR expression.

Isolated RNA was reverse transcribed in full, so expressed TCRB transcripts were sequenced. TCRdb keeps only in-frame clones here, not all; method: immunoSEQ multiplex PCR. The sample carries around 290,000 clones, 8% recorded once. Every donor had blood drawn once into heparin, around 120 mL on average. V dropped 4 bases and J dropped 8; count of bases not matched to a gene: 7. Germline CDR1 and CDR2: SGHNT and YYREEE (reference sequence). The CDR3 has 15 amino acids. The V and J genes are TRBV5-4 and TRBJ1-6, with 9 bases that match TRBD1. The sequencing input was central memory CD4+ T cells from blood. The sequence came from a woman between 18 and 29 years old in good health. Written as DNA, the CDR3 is TGTGCCAGCAGCCGAGGGCGGGACAGGGATTCACCCCTCCACTTT. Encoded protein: CASSRGRDRDSPLHF.